This TCR beta chain was sequenced during a study of blood T cell repertoires in COVID-19. Study context: There were acute and convalescent COVID-19 samples, and they came from the United States, Italy and Spain.

This clone was recorded only once. Membership in each cohort depended on participant-reported clinical history. Authors' data handling: Amplification of reference gene primers provided the estimated nucleated cell counts. Profiled with immunoSEQ multiplex PCR; TCRdb holds only in-frame clones, not every one. V and J calls and clone size follow that table, whereas D and trimming were derived from the DNA. The sample consists of about 230,000 clones, just under 90% of them appearing once. The sequence derives from a woman younger than 45 with acute COVID-19. What was sequenced was PBMCs or T cells enriched from blood (not recorded which).

The CDR3 DNA reads as TGTGCCAGCAGACCCGGGACTAGCGTCGGGGAGCTGTTTTTT. Translated, it gives CASRPGTSVGELFF. This chain joins TRBV6-1 and TRBJ2-2; 10 bases map to TRBD2. The ends lost 6 bases at V and 7 bases at J; junction bases unmatched: 5. The CDR3 totals 14 residues. The germline V gene encodes CDR1 MNHNS and CDR2 SASEGT.